This is a list of T cell receptor beta chains from one sample in a study of blood T cell repertoires in COVID-19. TCRdb keeps only in-frame clones here, not all; method: immunoSEQ multiplex PCR. The sample includes roughly 170,000 clones, about four fifths seen only once; the top ten take roughly 7.5%. The sequenced material came from peripheral blood. Receptors were obtained from a man aged 35-49 years who had recovered from COVID-19. Each CDR3 is given without its conserved first and last residue. Clone size is shown for a subset of rows, as once, few, many or a class of expanded clone.

j_gene | v_gene | abundance | CDR3aa
TRBJ2-5 | TRBV2 | NA | ATQRSGGRETQY
TRBJ2-7 | TRBV11-1 | once | ASSPSVGYEQY
TRBJ2-5 | TRBV24-1 | NA | ATSDTRRDTETQY
TRBJ2-5 | TRBV4-3 | NA | ASSQGLAGLAGGETQY
TRBJ1-6 | TRBV9 | NA | ASSTPNSPLH
TRBJ1-4 | TRBV9 | NA | ASSVGAGVEGLNEKLF
TRBJ2-5 | TRBV20-1 | NA | SAASKETQY
TRBJ2-7 | TRBV19 | few | ASSAPGTGRTYEQY
TRBJ1-6 | TRBV27 | NA | ASSLVWDSPLH
TRBJ2-2 | TRBV2 | NA | ASSDLAGTGELF
TRBJ2-3 | TRBV5-4 | NA | ASSLFQGGDTQY
TRBJ1-2 | TRBV7-9 | NA | ASSSGDNYGYT
TRBJ2-2 | TRBV24-1 | NA | ATSDPSGQYTGELF
TRBJ2-7 | TRBV5-1 | NA | ASSPGGAYEQY
TRBJ2-4 | TRBV4-3 | NA | ASSHRLERENIQY
TRBJ2-7 | TRBV6-6 | NA | ASSYLASIQGDEQY
TRBJ2-1 | TRBV30 | NA | AWARQGGYNEQF
TRBJ2-1 | TRBV2 | NA | ASRGHEQF
TRBJ2-7 | TRBV28 | NA | ASTPPGQSSYEQY
TRBJ2-1 | TRBV28 | NA | ASSLGSHEQF
TRBJ1-2 | TRBV6-5 | NA | ASSYGGHHGYT
TRBJ2-1 | TRBV6-5 | NA | ASSYTSYSSYNEQF
TRBJ2-3 | TRBV2 | NA | ASSEIGRGDTQY
TRBJ1-5 | TRBV7-2 | NA | ASSLVGGPGSNQPQH
TRBJ2-1 | TRBV6-2/TRBV6-3 | NA | ASSLGPYNEQF
TRBJ1-6 | TRBV6-2/TRBV6-3 | NA | ASSLDSGGNSPLH
TRBJ1-1 | TRBV15 | NA | ATSREGGGTEAF
TRBJ2-1 | TRBV5-4 | few | ASSLTFRGDEQF
TRBJ2-5 | TRBV11-3 | NA | ASSLAGGSETQY
TRBJ2-7 | TRBV6-2/TRBV6-3 | NA | ASSYVRDFLYEQY
TRBJ2-7 | TRBV28 | NA | ASSLEGYPTVSSYEQY